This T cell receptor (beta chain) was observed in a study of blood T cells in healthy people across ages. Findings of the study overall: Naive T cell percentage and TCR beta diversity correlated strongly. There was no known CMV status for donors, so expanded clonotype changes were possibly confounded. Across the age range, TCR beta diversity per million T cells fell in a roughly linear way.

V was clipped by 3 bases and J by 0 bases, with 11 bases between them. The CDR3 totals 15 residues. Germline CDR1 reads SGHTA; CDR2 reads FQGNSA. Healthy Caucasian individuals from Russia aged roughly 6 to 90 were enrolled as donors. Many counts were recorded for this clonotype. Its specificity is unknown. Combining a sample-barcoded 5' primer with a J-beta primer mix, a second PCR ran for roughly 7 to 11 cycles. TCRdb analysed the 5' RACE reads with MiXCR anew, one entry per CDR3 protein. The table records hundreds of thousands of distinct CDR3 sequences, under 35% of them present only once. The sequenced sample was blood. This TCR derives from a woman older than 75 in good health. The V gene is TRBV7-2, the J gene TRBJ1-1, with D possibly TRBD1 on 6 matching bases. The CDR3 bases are TGTGCCAGCAGCTTGGGGGGCGCGATGAACACTGAAGCTTTCTTT. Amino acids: CASSLGGAMNTEAFF.